This T cell receptor beta chain was captured by sequencing in a study of T cell responses to AZD1222 COVID-19 vaccine. General observations from the study: A rise in Spike-specific TCR breadth and depth followed two AZD1222 doses. There were mostly white British donors and more females than males, and clonal diversity was possibly underestimated. No day 14 peak samples; only post-peak repertoires were characterized. Along spike, vaccine-associated CD4 TCRs were found throughout, with dominance at 160-218 and 743-854.

About this clone: No antigen is known for it.

V shed 9 bases, J shed 2 bases, and the junction held 13 bases outside the gene matches. The germline gives CDR1 LGHNA, CDR2 YSLEER. The CDR3 consists of 18 residues. Profiled with immunoSEQ multiplex PCR; TCRdb holds only in-frame clones, not every one. Of roughly 200,000 clones listed, roughly 91% are singletons. The chain joins TRBV4-3 to TRBJ2-3, with 14 bases identical to TRBD2. Sequenced here: peripheral blood, sampled on day 0 of MenACWY control vaccination. The source is an adult in good health. The CDR3 DNA reads as TGCGCCAGTCATAGACTAGCGGGGGGGCCTCGGTTCACAGATACGCAGTATTTT. Translating it yields CASHRLAGGPRFTDTQYF.